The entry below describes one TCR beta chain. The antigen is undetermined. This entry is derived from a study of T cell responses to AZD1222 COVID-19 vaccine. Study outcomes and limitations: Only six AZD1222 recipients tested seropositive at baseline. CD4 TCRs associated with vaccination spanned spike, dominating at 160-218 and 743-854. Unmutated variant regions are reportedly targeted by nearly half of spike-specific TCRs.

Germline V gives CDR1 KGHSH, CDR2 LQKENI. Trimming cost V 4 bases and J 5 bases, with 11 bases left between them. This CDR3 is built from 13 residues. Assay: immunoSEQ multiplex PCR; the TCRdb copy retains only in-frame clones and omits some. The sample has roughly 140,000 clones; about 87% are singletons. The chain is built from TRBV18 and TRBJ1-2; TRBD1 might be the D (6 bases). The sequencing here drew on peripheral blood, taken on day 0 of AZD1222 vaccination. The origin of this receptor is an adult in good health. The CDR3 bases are TGTGCCAGCTCACAGAGACAGGAGTATGGCTACACCTTC. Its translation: CASSQRQEYGYTF. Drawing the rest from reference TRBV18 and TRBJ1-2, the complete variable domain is NAGVMQNPRHLVRRRGQEARLRCSPMKGHSHVYWYRQLPEEGLKFMVYLQKENIIDESGMPKERFSAEFPKEGPSILRIQQVVRGDSAAYFCASSQRQEYGYTFGSGTRLTVV.